This entry lists 11 T cell receptor beta chains sequenced from one sample in a study of CD8 T cells in Susac syndrome. RNA, at about 0.45 to 1 ug, was reverse transcribed with random hexamers. TCRdb independently ran MiXCR on the immunoSEQ multiplex PCR reads; one entry per CDR3 protein. The data show more than 250,000 distinct CDR3 sequences, just over 90% seen once. The sequenced material came from CD4+ T cells from PBMCs. The receptor source for this set is a human donor with multiple sclerosis.

The V gene is TRBV12-3 or TRBV12-4, the J gene TRBJ1-5; no definite D call. V was clipped by 1 base and J by 0 bases, with 7 bases between them. The CDR3 spans 15 residues. The CDR3 DNA follows: TGTGCCAGCAGTTTAGGCAGGTATAGCAATCAGCCCCAGCATTTT. Its translation: CASSLGRYSNQPQHF.

The chain employs TRBV15 and TRBJ2-1; 12 bases are a match to TRBD2. The CDR3 runs 15 residues. V lost 2 bases to trimming and J lost 9 bases; unmatched junction nucleotides: 5. Germline V CDR1 and CDR2: LNHNV, YYDKDF (reference sequence). This CDR3 is CATSRNPSGRAEQFF. The CDR3 DNA reads as TGTGCCACCAGCAGAAATCCTAGCGGGAGGGCTGAGCAGTTCTTC.

This chain uses TRBV2 with TRBJ2-1; D is unclear. Germline values: CDR1 SNHLY, CDR2 FYNNEI. CDR3 size: 13 residues. V was pared by 6 bases and J by 8 bases, with 14 bases between. Here the CDR3 reads CASSLLEAYEQFF. The CDR3 coding sequence is TGTGCCAGCAGCCTCTTAGAGGCCTATGAGCAGTTCTTC.

The chain joins TRBV7-9 to TRBJ1-3; a weak D match, TRBD1 (5 bases). The CDR3 has 16 residues. Germline V gene sequence: CDR1 SEHNR, CDR2 FQNEAQ (reference sequence). Between the trimmed V and J ends, which lost 5 bases and 0 bases, there was a span of 14 bases. CDR3 amino acids: CASSPRGTNSGNTIYF. In nucleotides, the CDR3 is TGTGCCAGCAGCCCCCGGGGCACCAACTCTGGAAACACCATATATTTT.

Only one count was recorded for this clonotype. This chain joins TRBV11-2 and TRBJ2-7; D call uncertain. The CDR3 runs 13 residues. Germline CDR1 and CDR2: SGHAT and FQNNGV. V dropped 6 bases and J dropped 3 bases, with 12 bases sitting between them. The CDR3, as DNA: TGTGCCAGCAGTCAGACATTCATCTACGAGCAGTACTTC. This gives the protein CASSQTFIYEQYF. The variable domain in full, with the rest retrieved from reference TRBV11-2 and TRBJ2-7, is EAGVAQSPRYKIIEKRQSVAFWCNPISGHATLYWYQQILGQGPKLLIQFQNNGVVDDSQLPKDRFSAERLKGVDSTLKIQPAKLEDSAVYLCASSQTFIYEQYFGPGTRLTVT.

The rearrangement uses TRBV4-1 and TRBJ2-1, with D possibly being TRBD2 (5 bases). The V gene's germline CDR1 is MGHRA and CDR2 YSYEKL. V lost 4 bases, J lost 8 bases, and 12 bases lay in between. This CDR3 has 13 amino acids. The CDR3 bases are TGCGCCAGCAGCCGATTCCGGCGGGATGAGCAGTTCTTC. Amino acids: CASSRFRRDEQFF.

As DNA, the CDR3 is TGTGCCAGCACAACCGGGACTAGCGGACACAATGAGCAGTTCTTC. Amino acid sequence: CASTTGTSGHNEQFF. The chain couples TRBV19 to TRBJ2-1, with TRBD2 matching over 11 bases. The CDR3 totals 15 residues. Germline CDR1 and CDR2: LNHDA and SQIVND (reference sequence). Germline trimming cut 9 bases from V and 5 bases from J; bases unmatched to any gene: 9. The full variable domain, completed using reference TRBV19 and TRBJ2-1, is DGGITQSPKYLFRKEGQNVTLSCEQNLNHDAMYWYRQDPGQGLRLIYYSQIVNDFQKGDIAEGYSVSREKKESFPLTVTSAQKNPTAFYLCASTTGTSGHNEQFFGPGTRLTVL.

The V call is TRBV30, the J call TRBJ2-5; D not resolved. The ends were cut back, 2 bases at V and 3 bases at J, with 10 bases in the middle. This CDR3 is 13 amino acids long. Per the germline V gene, CDR1 is GTSNPN and CDR2 is SVGIG (reference sequence). The CDR3 DNA reads as TGTGCCTGGAGTCGAGGCCAAGAAGAGACCCAGTACTTC. Amino acids: CAWSRGQEETQYF.

The chain joins TRBV4-3 to TRBJ1-4; 10 bases map to TRBD1. With V trimmed by 1 base and J by 8 bases, 4 bases remained unmatched. CDR3 size: 15 residues. CDR1 is LGHNA, CDR2 YSLEER, per germline. The CDR3, as DNA: TGCGCCAGCAGCCAAGCCGGGACAGGGGCGGAAAAACTGTTTTTT. Its protein product is CASSQAGTGAEKLFF.

The table lists this clonotype with a few counts. J is TRBJ2-7 and V is TRBV12-3 or TRBV12-4; D perhaps matches TRBD1 (5 bases). With 6 bases removed from V and 2 bases from J, the gap between germline ends came to 11 bases. CDR3 length: 13 residues. As DNA, the CDR3 is TGTGCCAGCAGCGCCGGACACCCCTACGAGCAGTACTTC. Protein product: CASSAGHPYEQYF.

V and J are TRBV5-6 and TRBJ2-1; D is uncertain. V was pared by 3 bases and J by 4 bases, with 14 bases between. Germline CDR1 reads SGHDT; CDR2 reads YYEEEE. The CDR3 covers 15 residues. For the CDR3, the DNA is TGTGCCAGCAGCTCAACCCCGGGCTTATACAATGAGCAGTTCTTC. The encoded protein is CASSSTPGLYNEQFF.